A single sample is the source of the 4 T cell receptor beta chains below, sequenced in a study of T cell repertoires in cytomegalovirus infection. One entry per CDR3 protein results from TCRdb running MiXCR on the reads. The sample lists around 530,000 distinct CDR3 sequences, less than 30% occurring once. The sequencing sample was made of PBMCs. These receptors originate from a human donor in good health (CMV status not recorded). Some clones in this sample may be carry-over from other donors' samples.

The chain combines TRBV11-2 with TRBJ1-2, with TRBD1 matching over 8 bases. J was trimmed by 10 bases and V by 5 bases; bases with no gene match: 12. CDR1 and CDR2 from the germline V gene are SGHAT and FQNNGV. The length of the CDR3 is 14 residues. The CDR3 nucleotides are TGTGCCAGCAGCCGAAGGACAGGGTATAAGGACTACACCTTC. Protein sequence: CASSRRTGYKDYTF.

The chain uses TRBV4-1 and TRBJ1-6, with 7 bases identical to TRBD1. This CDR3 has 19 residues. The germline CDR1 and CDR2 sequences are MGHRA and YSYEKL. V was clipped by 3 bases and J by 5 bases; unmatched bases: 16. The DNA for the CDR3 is TGCGCCAGCAGCCAGACGAGCTTTACAGGGGACGGGAATAATTCACCCCTCCACTTT. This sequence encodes CASSQTSFTGDGNNSPLHF.

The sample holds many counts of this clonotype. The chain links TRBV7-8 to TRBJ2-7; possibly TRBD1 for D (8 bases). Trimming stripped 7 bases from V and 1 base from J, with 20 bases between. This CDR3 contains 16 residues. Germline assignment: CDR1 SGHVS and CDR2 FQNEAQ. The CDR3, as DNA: TGTGCCAGCACCCCCAGACAGGGGAGGGAGTCCTACGAGCAGTACGTC. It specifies CASTPRQGRESYEQYV.

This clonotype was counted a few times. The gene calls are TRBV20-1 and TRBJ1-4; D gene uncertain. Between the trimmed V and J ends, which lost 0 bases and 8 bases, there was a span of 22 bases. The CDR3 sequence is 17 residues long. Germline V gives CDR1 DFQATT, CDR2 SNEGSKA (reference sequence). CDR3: CSARDDGADRRGEKLFF. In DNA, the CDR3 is TGCAGTGCTAGAGATGATGGCGCGGACCGCCGGGGAGAAAAACTGTTTTTT.